This T cell receptor beta chain comes out of a study of control samples from healthy donors and cancer patients. Profiling relied on immunoSEQ multiplex PCR, and the TCRdb table lists in-frame clones only, not all of them. The top ten clones hold under 20% of a sample with some 99,000 clones, roughly 91% of them seen once. CDR3 length: 14 amino acids. Germline V gives CDR1 SGHDN, CDR2 FVKESK. V gave up 4 bases and J gave up 4 bases; unmatched junction bases: 3. The chain employs TRBV14 and TRBJ2-3, with 9 bases fitting TRBD2. Material: blood. This receptor was identified in a woman in her 50s in good health. Here the CDR3 reads CASSLAGVADTQYF. The CDR3 DNA is TGTGCCAGCAGCCTAGCGGGAGTTGCAGATACGCAGTATTTT.